This T cell receptor (beta chain) was documented in a study of memory CD4+ T cells and cytomegalovirus serostatus. The sort gate was single viable CD3+CD4+CD8-CD45RO+ cells for memory CD4+ T cells. The CDR3 consists of 16 residues. V shed 3 bases and J 2 bases; nucleotides not matched to a gene: 7. CDR1 and CDR2 (germline): LNHDA, SQIVND (reference sequence). This table comes from immunoSEQ multiplex PCR, and its TCRdb copy is limited to in-frame clones, with some not included. The table shows around 45,000 clones, with under 80% occurring only once. Specimen: memory CD4+ T cells from blood. The genes are TRBV19 and TRBJ2-3, with TRBD2 matching 8 bases. This clonotype was sampled from an adult in good health and CMV-seronegative. The CDR3 nucleotides are TGTGCCAGTAGTATGATAGCGGGACTACCCACAGATACGCAGTATTTT. This translates into CASSMIAGLPTDTQYF.